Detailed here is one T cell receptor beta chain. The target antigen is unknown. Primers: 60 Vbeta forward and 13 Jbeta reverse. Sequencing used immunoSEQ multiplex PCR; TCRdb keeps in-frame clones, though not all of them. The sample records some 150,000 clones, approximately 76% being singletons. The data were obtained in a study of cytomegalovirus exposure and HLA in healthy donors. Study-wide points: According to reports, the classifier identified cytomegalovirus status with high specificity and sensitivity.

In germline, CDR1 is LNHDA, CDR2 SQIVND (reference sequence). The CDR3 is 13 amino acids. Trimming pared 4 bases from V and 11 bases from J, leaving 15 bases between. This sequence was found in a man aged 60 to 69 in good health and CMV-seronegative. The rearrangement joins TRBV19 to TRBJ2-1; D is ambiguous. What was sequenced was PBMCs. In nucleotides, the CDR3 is TGTGCCAGTAGTACACCGGTTAGCTCTAAGCAGTTCTTC. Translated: CASSTPVSSKQFF.